This is a list of T cell receptor beta chains from one sample in a study of CD8 T cells in ankylosing spondylitis. In TCRdb, the 5' RACE reads were re-called with MiXCR into one record per CDR3 protein. The sample carries more than 150,000 distinct CDR3 sequences, 11% recorded once. Sequencing was carried out using blood, either unsorted or a sorted T cell fraction (not recorded which). These receptors came from a male donor with ankylosing spondylitis or in good health (not recorded which). Both conserved end residues are part of each CDR3. Fields, in order: CDR3 DNA, CDR3 protein, J gene, D gene, V gene, clone size. The D gene is left open where the match is weak. The size entry is marked missing in some rows and otherwise reads once, few, many or a size class.

CDR3nt: TGTGCCAGCAGCCGTCGGGGGGCGGAAGATACGCAGTATTTT; CDR3aa: CASSRRGAEDTQYF; j_gene: TRBJ2-3; d_gene: .; v_gene: TRBV12-3/TRBV12-4; abundance: few
CDR3nt: TGCGCCAGCAGCCAACTCTTGGCAGGGGACAATGAGCAGTTCTTC; CDR3aa: CASSQLLAGDNEQFF; j_gene: TRBJ2-1; d_gene: .; v_gene: TRBV5-1; abundance: many
CDR3nt: TGCGCCAGTCATAGAGGACAGGCAAATGAAAAACTGTTTTTT; CDR3aa: CASHRGQANEKLFF; j_gene: TRBJ1-4; d_gene: TRBD1; v_gene: TRBV5-1; abundance: few
CDR3nt: TGTGCCAGCAGCTTAGCGTGGGATTCTGGAAACACCATATATTTT; CDR3aa: CASSLAWDSGNTIYF; j_gene: TRBJ1-3; d_gene: .; v_gene: TRBV7-2; abundance: .
CDR3nt: TGTGCCAGCAGCGCCTCTGCTTACACTGAAGCTTTCTTT; CDR3aa: CASSASAYTEAFF; j_gene: TRBJ1-1; d_gene: .; v_gene: TRBV7-6; abundance: many
CDR3nt: TGTGCCAGCAGTCCGGGGCGGGACAGGGGCCGGTACGGTGAAGCTTTCTTT; CDR3aa: CASSPGRDRGRYGEAFF; j_gene: TRBJ1-1; d_gene: TRBD1; v_gene: TRBV12-3/TRBV12-4; abundance: many
CDR3nt: TGTGCCAGCAGCTTGGGCACCCTGAACAGGGGTCGCCAGGATACGCAGTATTTT; CDR3aa: CASSLGTLNRGRQDTQYF; j_gene: TRBJ2-3; d_gene: TRBD1; v_gene: TRBV11-2; abundance: many
CDR3nt: TGTGCCAGTAGTATTGGCAGTCATGGGGGGCAGTTCTTC; CDR3aa: CASSIGSHGGQFF; j_gene: TRBJ2-1; d_gene: .; v_gene: TRBV19; abundance: .
CDR3nt: TGTGCCAGCAGCCGGGTAGCGGGGATAGCCAAAAACATTCAGTACTTC; CDR3aa: CASSRVAGIAKNIQYF; j_gene: TRBJ2-4; d_gene: TRBD2; v_gene: TRBV3-1; abundance: many
CDR3nt: TGTGCCAGCAGCCGGGGACAGACTCCCACAGATACGCAGTATTTT; CDR3aa: CASSRGQTPTDTQYF; j_gene: TRBJ2-3; d_gene: TRBD1; v_gene: TRBV7-9; abundance: .
CDR3nt: TGTGCCAGCAGTCCCCTCAAACCGGGACAACTAAATGAGCAGTTCTTC; CDR3aa: CASSPLKPGQLNEQFF; j_gene: TRBJ2-1; d_gene: .; v_gene: TRBV28; abundance: many
CDR3nt: TGTGCCAGCAGCCCCCCCGGGACTGCCAATGAGCAGTTCTTC; CDR3aa: CASSPPGTANEQFF; j_gene: TRBJ2-1; d_gene: .; v_gene: TRBV9; abundance: .
CDR3nt: TGTGCCAGCAGTCGAAAGGGTCCACAGGCATACAATGAGCAGTTCTTC; CDR3aa: CASSRKGPQAYNEQFF; j_gene: TRBJ2-1; d_gene: .; v_gene: TRBV27; abundance: few
CDR3nt: TGTGCCAGCAGTTACGGCGGAACTGCCTACGAGCAGTACTTC; CDR3aa: CASSYGGTAYEQYF; j_gene: TRBJ2-7; d_gene: .; v_gene: TRBV6-2/TRBV6-3; abundance: many
CDR3nt: TGTGCCAGCAGCAAAGATAACGGAAGAGTCTACGAGCAGTACTTC; CDR3aa: CASSKDNGRVYEQYF; j_gene: TRBJ2-7; d_gene: .; v_gene: TRBV21-1; abundance: .
CDR3nt: TGTGCCTTAGATGAGGGCGGTGGAAACTATGGCTACACCTTC; CDR3aa: CALDEGGGNYGYTF; j_gene: TRBJ1-2; d_gene: .; v_gene: TRBV28; abundance: many
CDR3nt: TGTGCCAGCAGCTACTCGACTAGCGGGCTAACCTACGAGCAGTACTTC; CDR3aa: CASSYSTSGLTYEQYF; j_gene: TRBJ2-7; d_gene: TRBD2; v_gene: TRBV7-6; abundance: many
CDR3nt: TGTGCCACCAGTGATCAAAGGACAGGGGGCGCAGATACGCAGTATTTT; CDR3aa: CATSDQRTGGADTQYF; j_gene: TRBJ2-3; d_gene: TRBD1; v_gene: TRBV24-1; abundance: few
CDR3nt: TGTGCCAGCAGCTTCCTAGACACTCTCTCCTACGAGCAGTACTTC; CDR3aa: CASSFLDTLSYEQYF; j_gene: TRBJ2-7; d_gene: .; v_gene: TRBV5-5; abundance: many
CDR3nt: TGTGCCAGCAGTTTATCAGGCCTAGCCGCGCGACGGCAGTACTTC; CDR3aa: CASSLSGLAARRQYF; j_gene: TRBJ2-7; d_gene: .; v_gene: TRBV27; abundance: .
CDR3nt: TGCGCCAGCAGCTTGCGGACAGGGGGCCGATTGACCGGGGAGCTGTTTTTT; CDR3aa: CASSLRTGGRLTGELFF; j_gene: TRBJ2-2; d_gene: TRBD1; v_gene: TRBV5-1; abundance: many
CDR3nt: TGTGCCAGCAGCCAATTAGGTGCAGGGGGCGCAGGAGGCTATGGCTACACCTTC; CDR3aa: CASSQLGAGGAGGYGYTF; j_gene: TRBJ1-2; d_gene: TRBD1; v_gene: TRBV6-1; abundance: .
CDR3nt: TGTGCCAGCAGTTTATTGGGGGCGGAGGGGAAAAACATTCAGTACTTC; CDR3aa: CASSLLGAEGKNIQYF; j_gene: TRBJ2-4; d_gene: .; v_gene: TRBV27; abundance: many
CDR3nt: TGTGCCAGCAGCTTAGAGTGGGACAGATCCTACGAGCAGTACTTC; CDR3aa: CASSLEWDRSYEQYF; j_gene: TRBJ2-7; d_gene: TRBD1; v_gene: TRBV7-2; abundance: few
CDR3nt: TGTGCCAGCGTTCGGACTAGCGGAGGGACCTACAATGAGCAGTTCTTC; CDR3aa: CASVRTSGGTYNEQFF; j_gene: TRBJ2-1; d_gene: TRBD2; v_gene: TRBV6-5; abundance: .
CDR3nt: TGCAGCGTTGAGGGACTAGCGGATGGATACAATGAGCAGTTCTTC; CDR3aa: CSVEGLADGYNEQFF; j_gene: TRBJ2-1; d_gene: TRBD2; v_gene: TRBV29-1; abundance: many
CDR3nt: TGCGCCAGCAGTTATACAGCCGCCAACTCCAATGAGCAGTTCTTC; CDR3aa: CASSYTAANSNEQFF; j_gene: TRBJ2-1; d_gene: .; v_gene: TRBV5-1; abundance: many
CDR3nt: TGCGCCAGCAGCGGTGACAGGGGGCGAGAGACCCAGTACTTC; CDR3aa: CASSGDRGRETQYF; j_gene: TRBJ2-5; d_gene: TRBD1; v_gene: TRBV5-1; abundance: many
CDR3nt: TGCAGTGCTAGAGGGGACAGGGGGGGAGGTGGGTACTACAATGAGCAGTTCTTC; CDR3aa: CSARGDRGGGGYYNEQFF; j_gene: TRBJ2-1; d_gene: TRBD1; v_gene: TRBV20-1; abundance: many
CDR3nt: TGTGCCAGCAGCTTATCCCCAGTAGCTTTCTTT; CDR3aa: CASSLSPVAFF; j_gene: TRBJ1-1; d_gene: .; v_gene: TRBV7-9; abundance: few
CDR3nt: TGTGCCAGCAGCTTCGCGGGAGGAGGGACAGATACGCAGTATTTT; CDR3aa: CASSFAGGGTDTQYF; j_gene: TRBJ2-3; d_gene: TRBD2; v_gene: TRBV7-9; abundance: few
CDR3nt: TGTGCCAGCAGTGCATACCAGGGGGTGTCCTACAATGAGCAGTTCTTC; CDR3aa: CASSAYQGVSYNEQFF; j_gene: TRBJ2-1; d_gene: TRBD1; v_gene: TRBV6-4; abundance: .
CDR3nt: TGTGCCAGCAGCTTGGGACAGGGGGGGATCAATCAGCCCCAGCATTTT; CDR3aa: CASSLGQGGINQPQHF; j_gene: TRBJ1-5; d_gene: TRBD1; v_gene: TRBV7-6; abundance: few
CDR3nt: TGCAGCGTTGTAAGAACCTCCACAGATACGCAGTATTTT; CDR3aa: CSVVRTSTDTQYF; j_gene: TRBJ2-3; d_gene: .; v_gene: TRBV29-1; abundance: few
CDR3nt: TGCGCCAGCAGCCAAGATCCATTCAACGGACAGCTGAACACTGAAGCTTTCTTT; CDR3aa: CASSQDPFNGQLNTEAFF; j_gene: TRBJ1-1; d_gene: .; v_gene: TRBV4-1; abundance: .
CDR3nt: TGTGCCAGCAGCCAAGGCGCCTGCGAGCAGTACTTC; CDR3aa: CASSQGACEQYF; j_gene: TRBJ2-7; d_gene: .; v_gene: TRBV3-1; abundance: .
CDR3nt: TGTGCCAGCAGCCAACTAGAGGGATACTACAATGAGCAGTTCTTC; CDR3aa: CASSQLEGYYNEQFF; j_gene: TRBJ2-1; d_gene: .; v_gene: TRBV14; abundance: .
CDR3nt: TGTGCCAGCATCCCCGCGGGACGACCCTACAATGAGCAGTTCTTC; CDR3aa: CASIPAGRPYNEQFF; j_gene: TRBJ2-1; d_gene: .; v_gene: TRBV28; abundance: many
CDR3nt: TGTGCCAGCAGTATCTCGCGGCGGGGAGGGTCATACGAGACCCAGTACTTC; CDR3aa: CASSISRRGGSYETQYF; j_gene: TRBJ2-5; d_gene: TRBD2; v_gene: TRBV6-5; abundance: many
CDR3nt: TGTGCCAGCAGCTCTGACAGGGGGCTGGGATATGGCTACACCTTC; CDR3aa: CASSSDRGLGYGYTF; j_gene: TRBJ1-2; d_gene: TRBD1; v_gene: TRBV5-5; abundance: many
CDR3nt: TGTGCCCGCAGTTACGGCAGGGGGTGGGACACCGGGGAGCTGTTTTTT; CDR3aa: CARSYGRGWDTGELFF; j_gene: TRBJ2-2; d_gene: TRBD1; v_gene: TRBV7-2; abundance: .
CDR3nt: TGTGCCAGCAGAGACGACGGCAGGGCAGGTTTCACCGGGGAGCTGTTTTTT; CDR3aa: CASRDDGRAGFTGELFF; j_gene: TRBJ2-2; d_gene: .; v_gene: TRBV27; abundance: few
CDR3nt: TGTGCCAGCAGCTGGGACAGGGGATATACGCAGTATTTT; CDR3aa: CASSWDRGYTQYF; j_gene: TRBJ2-3; d_gene: TRBD1; v_gene: TRBV7-2; abundance: once
CDR3nt: TGCGCCAGCAGCTCCGCCTTAGCGGGAGGCTCGGGGCAGTTCTTC; CDR3aa: CASSSALAGGSGQFF; j_gene: TRBJ2-1; d_gene: TRBD2; v_gene: TRBV5-1; abundance: many
CDR3nt: TGCGCCAGCAGCTTGGGGGGACAGGGACGATCATGGACCCAGTACTTC; CDR3aa: CASSLGGQGRSWTQYF; j_gene: TRBJ2-5; d_gene: TRBD1; v_gene: TRBV5-1; abundance: few
CDR3nt: TGTGCCAGCAGTCGCACGGGAGGGGCCTACGAGCAGTACTTC; CDR3aa: CASSRTGGAYEQYF; j_gene: TRBJ2-7; d_gene: TRBD2; v_gene: TRBV6-2/TRBV6-3; abundance: many
CDR3nt: TGCAGCGTGAACCAGGGGGCAGGCAATCAGCCCCAGCATTTT; CDR3aa: CSVNQGAGNQPQHF; j_gene: TRBJ1-5; d_gene: TRBD1; v_gene: TRBV29-1; abundance: many
CDR3nt: TGTGCCAGCAGTGAAAATTCTTGGGGGGGCTCAGAGACCCAGTACTTC; CDR3aa: CASSENSWGGSETQYF; j_gene: TRBJ2-5; d_gene: .; v_gene: TRBV2; abundance: .
CDR3nt: TGTGCCAGCAGCTCCCTAGCGGGAGATGAGCAGTTCTTC; CDR3aa: CASSSLAGDEQFF; j_gene: TRBJ2-1; d_gene: TRBD2; v_gene: TRBV7-6; abundance: many
CDR3nt: TGTGCCAGCACCCAAGAGGTAGCGGGGGCGTTGAACACAGATACGCAGTATTTT; CDR3aa: CASTQEVAGALNTDTQYF; j_gene: TRBJ2-3; d_gene: TRBD2; v_gene: TRBV3-1; abundance: .
CDR3nt: TGTGCCAGCAGCTCTAGAACAGGGGTTTTGCAGCCCCAGCATTTT; CDR3aa: CASSSRTGVLQPQHF; j_gene: TRBJ1-5; d_gene: TRBD1; v_gene: TRBV7-2; abundance: .
CDR3nt: TGTGCCGGCAGTGATAGCGGGAGGAATAAAGAGACCCAGTACTTC; CDR3aa: CAGSDSGRNKETQYF; j_gene: TRBJ2-5; d_gene: TRBD2; v_gene: TRBV6-1; abundance: .
CDR3nt: TGTGCCACCAGCAGTCGGCAAGTGAGGAGGACACCTAGCACAGATACGCAGTATTTT; CDR3aa: CATSSRQVRRTPSTDTQYF; j_gene: TRBJ2-3; d_gene: .; v_gene: TRBV15; abundance: many